Listed below are T cell receptor beta chains from one sample, sequenced in a study of cytomegalovirus exposure and HLA in healthy donors. Some clones are missing from TCRdb's copy, which holds only in-frame ones; the method was immunoSEQ multiplex PCR. Here the sample spans some 110,000 clones, 80% being singletons. The sequenced sample consisted of PBMCs. The receptors here all came from a young man in good health and CMV-seropositive. Both conserved end residues are part of each CDR3. The D gene is left open where the match is weak. Size is omitted from some rows. Given values are once, few, many or a class for expanded clones.

>TRBV5-1|TRBJ1-2|TRBD1|NA
TGCGCCAGCAGCTTGGGGGCTACAGGGGGCAACTATGGCTACACCTTC
CASSLGATGGNYGYTF
>TRBV6-5|TRBJ1-4|NA|NA
TGTGCCAGCAGTTACGTGGGGGGTAATGAAAAACTGTTTTTT
CASSYVGGNEKLFF
>TRBV9|TRBJ2-5|NA|NA
TGTGCCAGCAGCCCACGCAGGGGCCCCGAGACCCAGTACTTC
CASSPRRGPETQYF
>TRBV19|TRBJ2-7|NA|NA
TGTGCCAGTAGACAGGGTCCCTACGAGCAGTACTTC
CASRQGPYEQYF
>TRBV5-6|TRBJ2-5|NA|NA
TGTGCCAGCAGCTTGGTCAGCGACCAAGAGACCCAGTACTTC
CASSLVSDQETQYF
>TRBV18|TRBJ2-1|TRBD1|NA
TGTGCCAGCTCCCTTGGACAGGGGGCATACAATGAGCAGTTCTTC
CASSLGQGAYNEQFF
>TRBV20-1|TRBJ1-2|NA|NA
TGCAGTGCCCCAACTAACTATGGCTACACCTTC
CSAPTNYGYTF
>TRBV4-1|TRBJ2-7|NA|NA
TGCGCCAGCAGCCAGAAAGGGACACCCGAGCAGTACTTC
CASSQKGTPEQYF
>TRBV21-1|TRBJ1-6|NA|NA
TGTGCCAGCAGCCCAATCCCCGGGACACCTTTTAGCGCCTATAATTCACCCCTCCACTTT
CASSPIPGTPFSAYNSPLHF
>TRBV4-3|TRBJ1-1|TRBD1|NA
TGCGCCAGCAGCCCTGACAGGGTCGGCGTCACTGAAGCTTTCTTT
CASSPDRVGVTEAFF
>TRBV9|TRBJ2-5|NA|few
TGTGCCAGCAGCGTAGGTGCGGGACAGCAAGAGACCCAGTACTTC
CASSVGAGQQETQYF
>TRBV10-3|TRBJ1-5|NA|NA
TGCGCCATCAGCGAGGGGGAGGGGTCCTATCAGCCCCAGCATTTT
CAISEGEGSYQPQHF
>TRBV7-3|TRBJ2-1|NA|NA
TGTGCCAGCAGCGTACGGGGTTACAATGAGCAGTTCTTC
CASSVRGYNEQFF
>TRBV4-1|TRBJ2-3|TRBD2|few
TGCGCCAGCAGCCAAGATCAGACTAGCGGGCTCACAGATACGCAGTATTTT
CASSQDQTSGLTDTQYF